These 21 T cell receptor beta chains share one sample of origin, sequenced in a study of shared clonotypes between healthy human individuals. Profiling relied on immunoSEQ multiplex PCR, and the TCRdb table lists in-frame clones only, not all of them. The sample yields 2 million to 2.5 million clones, more than 85% seen once. Sequenced sample: naive CD4+ T cells from PBMCs. Subset: CD45RA+ positively selected. These receptor sequences come from a young man in good health. Some clones in this sample may be carry-over from other donors' samples.

V and J are TRBV27 and TRBJ2-3; D is possibly TRBD1 or TRBD2 (5 bases each). V lost 2 bases and J 1 base, leaving 13 bases between the germline ends. The CDR3 consists of 16 residues. Per germline, CDR1 MNHEY and CDR2 SMNVEV (reference sequence). The chain's CDR3 is CASSLRGTSGTDTQYF. DNA for the CDR3: TGTGCCAGCAGTTTAAGAGGGACGAGTGGCACAGATACGCAGTATTTT.

V gene TRBV28 combines with J gene TRBJ2-3; no clear D gene. V lost 5 bases, J lost 7 bases, and 4 bases lay in between. Germline V gene data show CDR1 as MDHEN and CDR2 as SYDVKM. This CDR3 is built from 10 residues. CDR3 in amino acids: CASSGNTQYF. CDR3 bases: TGTGCCAGCAGTGGAAATACGCAGTATTTT.

This chain links TRBV28 with TRBJ2-2, with TRBD2 matching over 7 bases. Germline CDR1 is MDHEN and CDR2 is SYDVKM. Losses at the gene ends were 2 bases for V and 4 bases for J; bases not matched to a gene: 7. The CDR3 is made up of 16 amino acids. Here the CDR3 reads CASSLGAGVGTGELFF. As DNA, the CDR3 is TGTGCCAGCAGTTTAGGTGCGGGAGTAGGCACCGGGGAGCTGTTTTTT.

With regard to this clone: Within the sample, other DNA sequences also encode this same CDR3. The rearrangement links TRBV2 to TRBJ2-7; D gene uncertain. Germline V gene lookup returns CDR1 SNHLY and CDR2 FYNNEI. There are 12 residues in the CDR3. V lost 3 bases and J lost 4, with 7 bases in between. The CDR3 DNA sequence: TGTGCCAGCAGTGATCGAGATTACGAGCAGTACTTC. Its translation is CASSDRDYEQYF.

This clone was found once. This rearrangement joins TRBV2 to TRBJ2-7; D is possibly TRBD1 (6 bases). This CDR3 is 14 amino acids long. CDR1 is SNHLY, CDR2 FYNNEI, per germline. Deletions cut 6 bases from V and 6 bases from J, with 18 bases between. The CDR3 reads CASRTGTSVPEQYF. Written as DNA, the CDR3 is TGTGCCAGCAGGACCGGGACATCGGTGCCCGAGCAGTACTTC.

V usage is TRBV15 and J usage is TRBJ2-7, with 9 bases aligning to TRBD1. The CDR3 covers 17 residues. The trim removed 1 base at V and 0 bases at J, leaving 7 bases unmatched. Germline V lookup: CDR1 LNHNV, CDR2 YYDKDF (reference sequence). Here the CDR3 DNA reads TGTGCCACCAGCAGAGCTACAGGGGGCCTGGCCTCCTACGAGCAGTACTTC. It encodes CATSRATGGLASYEQYF.

This rearrangement joins TRBV9 to TRBJ2-3; D is undetermined. Germline V gives CDR1 SGDLS, CDR2 YYNGEE. The length of the CDR3 is 11 residues. Trimming stripped 4 bases from V and 6 bases from J, with 6 bases between. The chain's CDR3 is CASSFSDTQYF. The CDR3 DNA reads as TGTGCCAGCAGCTTCAGTGATACGCAGTATTTT.

The chain is built from TRBV5-1 and TRBJ2-1; TRBD2 might be the D (5 bases). The germline V gene encodes CDR1 SGHRS and CDR2 YFSETQ. V lost 0 bases to trimming and J lost 3 bases, with 7 bases between them. CDR3 length equals 14 residues. CDR3 sequence (DNA): TGCGCCAGCAGCTTGGGGAGGATCTACAATGAGCAGTTCTTC. It yields the protein CASSLGRIYNEQFF.

The rearrangement uses TRBV5-1 and TRBJ2-5; weak D call: TRBD2 (6 bases). V was trimmed by 0 bases and J by 2 bases, leaving 20 bases between them. The CDR3 consists of 18 residues. The germline V gene has CDR1 SGHRS and CDR2 YFSETQ. The CDR3 sequence is CASSLALEARGRQETQYF. The CDR3 DNA is TGCGCCAGCAGCTTGGCCCTTGAGGCGCGGGGTAGACAAGAGACCCAGTACTTC.

This chain joins TRBV18 and TRBJ2-5, with D possibly matching TRBD2 (6 bases). Trimming took off 0 bases at V and 5 bases at J, with 16 bases between the two ends. Germline V gene sequence: CDR1 KGHSH, CDR2 LQKENI. The length of the CDR3 is 16 residues. The CDR3 protein is CASSPPRLVGGETQYF. CDR3 nucleotides: TGTGCCAGCTCACCACCCCGACTAGTTGGAGGGGAGACCCAGTACTTC.

This rearrangement joins TRBV6-5 to TRBJ2-1; 9 nucleotides align to TRBD2. Germline values: CDR1 MNHEY, CDR2 SVGAGI. This CDR3 comprises 16 residues. V shed 0 bases, J shed 7 bases, and the junction held 7 bases outside the gene matches. This CDR3 is CASSYSLAGALNEQFF. Here the CDR3 DNA reads TGTGCCAGCAGTTACTCTTTAGCGGGAGCACTAAATGAGCAGTTCTTC.

The V call is TRBV2, the J call TRBJ1-2; no definite D call. Germline V CDR1 and CDR2: SNHLY, FYNNEI. The CDR3 has 12 amino acids. The CDR3 protein is CVSAQVGYGYTF. The CDR3 nucleotides are TGTGTCTCCGCCCAAGTGGGCTATGGCTACACCTTC.

With respect to this clone: Other DNA sequences from this sample encode an identical CDR3 as well. The chain is built from TRBV25-1 and TRBJ2-1, with D uncertain. Germline-derived CDR1 and CDR2 are MGHDK and SYGVNS. The CDR3 is 11 residues long. V was shortened by 0 bases and J by 8 bases, with 2 bases between the two germline ends. CDR3 in DNA: TGTGCCAGCAGTGAATACTATGAGCAGTTCTTC. It specifies CASSEYYEQFF. Using reference TRBV25-1 and TRBJ2-1 for the parts outside the CDR3, the full variable domain is EADIYQTPRYLVIGTGKKITLECSQTMGHDKMYWYQQDPGMELHLIHYSYGVNSTEKGDLSSESTVSRIRTEHFPLTLESARPSHTSQYLCASSEYYEQFFGPGTRLTVL.

V and J are TRBV7-9 and TRBJ2-3, with D possibly TRBD1 on 5 matching bases. The CDR3 contains 14 residues. V lost 5 bases and J lost 1, with 10 bases in between. The V gene's germline CDR1 is SEHNR and CDR2 FQNEAQ (reference sequence). CDR3 region: CASSPDSGTDTQYF. The CDR3 nucleotides are TGTGCCAGCAGCCCAGACAGTGGCACAGATACGCAGTATTTT.

The rearrangement uses TRBV12-5 and TRBJ2-2; the match to TRBD1 covers 7 bases. Per the germline V gene, CDR1 is LGHNT and CDR2 is FRNRAP. The CDR3 loop spans 14 amino acids. After removal of 6 bases from V and 5 bases from J, the junction contained 6 bases not matched to a gene. CDR3 protein: CASGPGTVTGELFF. The DNA of the CDR3 is TGTGCTAGTGGACCCGGGACAGTTACCGGGGAGCTGTTTTTT.

The chain employs TRBV7-2 and TRBJ2-7; TRBD2 is a possible D gene (5 bases). The germline CDR1 and CDR2 sequences are SGHTA and FQGNSA. V shed 4 bases and J shed 4 bases, with 17 bases lying between them. The CDR3 covers 15 residues. In DNA form, the CDR3 reads TGTGCCAGCAGCTCGCAGGAGGCTGTTTGGTACGAGCAGTACTTC. It codes for CASSSQEAVWYEQYF.

The chain recombines TRBV30 with TRBJ1-1; TRBD1 matches at 11 bases. CDR3 length equals 16 residues. Germline V gene data show CDR1 as GTSNPN and CDR2 as SVGIG (reference sequence). The ends lost 6 bases at V and 3 bases at J; junction bases unmatched: 12. The CDR3 protein is CACCPGQGVLYTEAFF. CDR3 nucleotide sequence: TGTGCCTGCTGCCCGGGACAGGGGGTTCTCTACACTGAAGCTTTCTTT.

This clone was found once. The sample contains more than one DNA sequence encoding this CDR3. The gene calls are TRBV19 and TRBJ2-2; tentatively, D is TRBD1 or TRBD2 (6 bases each). CDR3 size: 15 residues. V was clipped by 3 bases and J by 0 bases, with 8 bases between them. Germline lookup yields CDR1 LNHDA and CDR2 SQIVND (reference sequence). The chain's CDR3 is CASSIGGPNTGELFF. The DNA for the CDR3 is TGTGCCAGTAGTATTGGGGGGCCGAACACCGGGGAGCTGTTTTTT.

As concerns this clone: Other DNA sequences in the same sample also yield this CDR3. V is TRBV30 and J is TRBJ1-5, with D unresolved. Germline loops: CDR1 GTSNPN, CDR2 SVGIG (reference sequence). This CDR3 region has 11 residues. V was cut by 0 bases and J by 6 bases, with 3 bases left in between. CDR3 DNA sequence: TGTGCCTGGAGTGTCGGTCAGCCCCAGCATTTT. Protein: CAWSVGQPQHF.

The V gene is TRBV7-9, the J gene TRBJ1-3; D unresolved. Germline-derived CDR1 and CDR2 are SEHNR and FQNEAQ (reference sequence). This CDR3 is 15 amino acids long. Trimming removed 1 base from V and 0 bases from J, with 7 bases in between. The CDR3 DNA sequence: TGTGCCAGCAGCTTAGGTGGGTTCTCTGGAAACACCATATATTTT. Encoded protein: CASSLGGFSGNTIYF.

V gene TRBV5-4 combines with J gene TRBJ2-1; 9 bases fit TRBD2. The CDR3 is made up of 15 amino acids. Germline V gives CDR1 SGHNT, CDR2 YYREEE (reference sequence). Trimming took 7 bases from V and 8 from J; bases not matched to a gene: 13. DNA for the CDR3: TGTGCCAGCGAAGCGGGGGGCGGGACCTGGGATGAGCAGTTCTTC. Protein product: CASEAGGGTWDEQFF.